The clone carrying this TCR beta chain has more than one count but fewer than ten. This specimen belongs to a study of blood T cell repertoires in COVID-19. Study background: From the United States, Italy and Spain came samples of acute and convalescent COVID-19. Nucleic acid was either cDNA or gDNA, and it came from T cells, B-cell-depleted T cells, or PBMCs.

Methods used by the authors: Reference gene primer amplification gave nucleated cell count estimates. Sequenced by immunoSEQ multiplex PCR; TCRdb stores in-frame clones only, minus some. For V, J and clone size, that table is used; D and trimming come from the DNA. The repertoire holds 220,000 or so clones, with around 84% as singletons. From germline, CDR1 is MNHNS and CDR2 SASEGT. Trimming left V 3 bases short and J 0 bases short, with 11 bases between. The CDR3 runs 16 residues. This sequence joins TRBV6-1 and TRBJ1-4, with a weak D call TRBD1 (5 bases). The receptor's source is a man aged 30 to 45 with active or convalescent COVID-19. The sequenced material came from peripheral blood. CDR3 amino acids: CASSERQGATNEKLFF. The CDR3 coding sequence is TGTGCCAGCAGTGAGCGGCAGGGTGCAACTAATGAAAAACTGTTTTTT.